The clone carrying this TCR beta chain was counted many times. Its antigen is unknown. In TCRdb, the reads were re-called with MiXCR into one record per CDR3 protein. This table holds 210,000 or so distinct CDR3 sequences, around 6.4% found once. The entry originates in a study of T cell repertoires in cytomegalovirus infection. Study-wide background: CMV infection plus the matching HLA type was flagged by public TCR beta signatures. Study results and limitations: Using cumulative public TCR beta family frequency, the authors identified those who carried CMV together with the relevant HLA. The ex vivo response was dominated by HLA-C-restricted CMV-specific TCR beta clonotypes.

J was trimmed by 7 bases and V by 2 bases; bases with no gene match: 7. The CDR3 spans 14 residues. The germline V gene encodes CDR1 DFQATT and CDR2 SNEGSKA (reference sequence). Sequencing input: PBMCs. The TCR comes from a human donor in good health (CMV status not recorded). Some clones in this sample may be carry-over from other donors' samples. The rearrangement uses TRBV20-1 and TRBJ1-5; TRBD1 aligns across 8 bases. The DNA of the CDR3 is TGCAGTGCTAGATCGGCAGGGGGCGCACAGCCCCAGCATTTT. This sequence encodes CSARSAGGAQPQHF.